The 3 T cell receptor beta chains below were found in one sample sequenced in a study of shared clonotypes between healthy human individuals. The data were produced by immunoSEQ multiplex PCR, yet TCRdb's version contains in-frame clones alone and is incomplete. The sample carries some 2,100,000 clones, roughly 95% recorded once. The sequencing input was naive CD4+ T cells sorted from blood. Noted subset: CD45RA+ positively selected. All receptors derive from a man aged 18-30 years in good health.

This clone was observed once. The V call is TRBV7-2, the J call TRBJ1-5; D not certain. V was shortened by 5 bases and J by 3 bases, with 14 bases between the two germline ends. In germline, CDR1 is SGHTA, CDR2 FQGNSA. The CDR3 is made up of 15 amino acids. CDR3 DNA sequence: TGTGCCAGCAGCCCGGAGGCCGCCTTCAATCAGCCCCAGCATTTT. Translated: CASSPEAAFNQPQHF.

This chain connects TRBV28 to TRBJ2-3, with D unresolved. Germline CDR1 reads MDHEN; CDR2 reads SYDVKM. V dropped 10 bases and J dropped 6 bases, with 11 bases sitting between them. The CDR3 contains 11 residues. In DNA, the CDR3 is TGTGCCATCGGGCAGATGGATACGCAGTATTTT. Protein sequence: CAIGQMDTQYF.

The J gene is TRBJ1-2, the V gene TRBV10-3; D is possibly TRBD1 (5 bases). Germline-derived CDR1 and CDR2 are ENHRY and SYGVKD. V lost 0 bases and J 4 bases, leaving 12 bases between the germline ends. The CDR3 length is 15 residues. The CDR3 region has the DNA TGTGCCATCAGTGAGTCCCCAGGGACGAGCTATGGCTACACCTTC. Its translation is CAISESPGTSYGYTF.